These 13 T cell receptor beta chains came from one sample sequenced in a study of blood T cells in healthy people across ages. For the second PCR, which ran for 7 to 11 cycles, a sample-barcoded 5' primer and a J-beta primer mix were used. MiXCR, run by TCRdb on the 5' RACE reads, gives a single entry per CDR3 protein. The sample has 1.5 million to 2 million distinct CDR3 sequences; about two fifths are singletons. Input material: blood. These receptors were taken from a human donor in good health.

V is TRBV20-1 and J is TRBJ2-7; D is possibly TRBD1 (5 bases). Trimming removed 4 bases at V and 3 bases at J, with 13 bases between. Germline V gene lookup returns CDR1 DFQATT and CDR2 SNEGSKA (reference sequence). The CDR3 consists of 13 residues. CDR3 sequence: CSAIGQGGYEQYF. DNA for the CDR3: TGCAGTGCTATAGGGCAGGGTGGCTACGAGCAGTACTTC.

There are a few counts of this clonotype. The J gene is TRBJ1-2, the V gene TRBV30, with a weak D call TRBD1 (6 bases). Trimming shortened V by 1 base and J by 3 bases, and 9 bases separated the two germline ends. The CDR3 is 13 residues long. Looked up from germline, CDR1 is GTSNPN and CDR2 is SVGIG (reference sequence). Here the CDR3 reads CAWSEGEYYGYTF. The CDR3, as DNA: TGTGCCTGGAGTGAGGGGGAATACTATGGCTACACCTTC.

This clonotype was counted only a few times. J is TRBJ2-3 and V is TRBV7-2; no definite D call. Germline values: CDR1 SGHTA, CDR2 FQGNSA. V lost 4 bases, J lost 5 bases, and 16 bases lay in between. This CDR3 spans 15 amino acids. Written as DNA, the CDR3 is TGTGCCAGCAGCTACCTTAACATTCGAGGAGATACGCAGTATTTT. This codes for CASSYLNIRGDTQYF.

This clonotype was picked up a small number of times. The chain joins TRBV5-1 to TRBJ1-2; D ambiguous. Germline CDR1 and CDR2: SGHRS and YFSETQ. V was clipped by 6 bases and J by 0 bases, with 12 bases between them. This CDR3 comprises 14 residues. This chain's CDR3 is CASNLDSPNYGYTF. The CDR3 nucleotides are TGCGCCAGCAACCTGGATAGTCCTAACTATGGCTACACCTTC.

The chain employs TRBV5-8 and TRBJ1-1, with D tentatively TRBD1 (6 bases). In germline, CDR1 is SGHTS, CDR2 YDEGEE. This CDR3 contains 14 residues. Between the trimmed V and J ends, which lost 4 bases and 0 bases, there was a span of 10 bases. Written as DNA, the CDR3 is TGTGCCAGCAGCCGCAGGGGTATGAACACTGAAGCTTTCTTT. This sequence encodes CASSRRGMNTEAFF.

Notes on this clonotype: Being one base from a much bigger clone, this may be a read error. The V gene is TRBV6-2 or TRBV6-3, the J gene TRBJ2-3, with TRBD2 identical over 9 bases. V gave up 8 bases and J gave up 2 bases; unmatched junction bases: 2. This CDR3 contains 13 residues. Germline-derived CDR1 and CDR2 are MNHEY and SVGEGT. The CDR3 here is CASRLAATDTQYF. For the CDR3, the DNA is TGTGCCAGCCGACTAGCGGCCACAGATACGCAGTATTTT.

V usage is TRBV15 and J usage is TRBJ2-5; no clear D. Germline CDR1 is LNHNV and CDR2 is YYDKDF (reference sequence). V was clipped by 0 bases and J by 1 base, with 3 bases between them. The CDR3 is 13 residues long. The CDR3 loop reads CATSREGQETQYF. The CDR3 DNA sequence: TGTGCCACCAGCAGAGAGGGCCAAGAGACCCAGTACTTC.

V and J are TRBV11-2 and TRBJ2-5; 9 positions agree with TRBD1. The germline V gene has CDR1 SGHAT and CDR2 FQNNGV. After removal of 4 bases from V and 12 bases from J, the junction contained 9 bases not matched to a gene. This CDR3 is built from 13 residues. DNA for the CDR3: TGTGCCAGCAGCTCGACCACGACAGGGGGGGAGTACTTC. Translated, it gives CASSSTTTGGEYF. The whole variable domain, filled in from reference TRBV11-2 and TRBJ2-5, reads EAGVAQSPRYKIIEKRQSVAFWCNPISGHATLYWYQQILGQGPKLLIQFQNNGVVDDSQLPKDRFSAERLKGVDSTLKIQPAKLEDSAVYLCASSSTTTGGEYFGPGTRLLVL.

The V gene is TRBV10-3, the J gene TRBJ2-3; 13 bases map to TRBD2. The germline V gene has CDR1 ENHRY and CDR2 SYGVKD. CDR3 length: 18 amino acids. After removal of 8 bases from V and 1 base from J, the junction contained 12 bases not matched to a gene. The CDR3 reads CAIRTSGGLKTRTDTQYF. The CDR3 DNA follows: TGTGCCATCCGGACTAGCGGGGGCCTTAAAACACGCACAGATACGCAGTATTTT.

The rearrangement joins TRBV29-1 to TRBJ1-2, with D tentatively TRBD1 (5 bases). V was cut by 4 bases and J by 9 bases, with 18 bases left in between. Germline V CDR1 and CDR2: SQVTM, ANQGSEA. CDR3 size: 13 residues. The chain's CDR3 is CSVASQAGVSYTF. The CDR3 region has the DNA TGCAGCGTTGCGTCCCAGGCGGGGGTGAGCTACACCTTC. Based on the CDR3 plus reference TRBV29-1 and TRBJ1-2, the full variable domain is SAVISQKPSRDICQRGTSLTIQCQVDSQVTMMFWYRQQPGQSLTLIATANQGSEATYESGFVIDKFPISRPNLTFSTLTVSNMSPEDSSIYLCSVASQAGVSYTFGSGTRLTVV.

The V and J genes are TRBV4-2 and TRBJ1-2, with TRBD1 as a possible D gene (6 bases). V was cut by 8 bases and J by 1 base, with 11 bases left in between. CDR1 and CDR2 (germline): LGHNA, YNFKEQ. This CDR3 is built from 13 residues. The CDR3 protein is CASGIGGNYGYTF. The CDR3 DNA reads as TGTGCCAGCGGTATAGGGGGTAACTATGGCTACACCTTC.

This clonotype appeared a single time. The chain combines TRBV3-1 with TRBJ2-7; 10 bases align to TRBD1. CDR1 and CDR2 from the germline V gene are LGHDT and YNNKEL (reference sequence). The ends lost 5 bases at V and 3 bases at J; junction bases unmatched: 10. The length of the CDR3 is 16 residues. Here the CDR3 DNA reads TGTGCCAGCAGCACACACTCGACAGGGGGCGGCTACGAGCAGTACTTC. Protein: CASSTHSTGGGYEQYF.

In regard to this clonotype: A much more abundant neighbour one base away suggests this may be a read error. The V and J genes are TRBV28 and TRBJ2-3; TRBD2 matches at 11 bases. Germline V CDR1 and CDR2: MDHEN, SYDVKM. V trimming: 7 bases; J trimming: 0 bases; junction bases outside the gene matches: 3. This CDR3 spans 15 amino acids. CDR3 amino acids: CASKASGGSTDTQYF. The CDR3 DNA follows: TGTGCCAGCAAGGCTAGCGGGGGGAGCACAGATACGCAGTATTTT.